These T cell receptor beta chains were read from a single sample in a study of CD8 T cells in ankylosing spondylitis. TCRdb reanalysed the 5' RACE reads using MiXCR and keeps one entry per CDR3 protein. The sample yields a few hundred thousand distinct CDR3 sequences, around 20% seen once. The sequenced material came from blood, either unsorted or a sorted T cell fraction (not recorded which). These receptors were taken from a male donor with ankylosing spondylitis. CDR3s include the opening cysteine and the closing phenylalanine or tryptophan. Fields, in order: J gene, D gene, V gene, CDR3 length, clone size, CDR3 DNA, CDR3 protein. A D gene is named only where the DNA matches it firmly. Rows give clone size only sometimes, using once, few, many, or a class for an expanded clone.

TRBJ2-5	TRBD1	TRBV12-3/TRBV12-4	18	NA	TGTGCCAGCGGCCCCCGTCGACCGGACAGGGGGGCCCAAGAGACCCAGTACTTC	CASGPRRPDRGAQETQYF
TRBJ1-1	NA	TRBV18	16	few	TGTGCCAGCTCACCCCCAGTGGTAAGGGTGAACACTGAAGCTTTCTTT	CASSPPVVRVNTEAFF
TRBJ2-5	TRBD1	TRBV29-1	14	few	TGCAGCGTTGAGCGGGACAGGCTCCAAGAGACCCAGTACTTC	CSVERDRLQETQYF
TRBJ2-1	NA	TRBV7-2	13	few	TGTGCCAGCAGCTATAAAGGGTACAATGAGCAGTTCTTC	CASSYKGYNEQFF
TRBJ2-7	TRBD1	TRBV5-1	17	many	TGCGCCAGCAGCTTGATGGAATCGGGGACAGGAGTCTACGAGCAGTACTTC	CASSLMESGTGVYEQYF
TRBJ2-7	NA	TRBV7-3	15	NA	TGTGCCAGCAGCATACGGGCGGGGACGCCATACGAGCAGTACTTC	CASSIRAGTPYEQYF
TRBJ2-3	TRBD1	TRBV7-3	16	NA	TGTGCCAGCAGCTTAACCCCGACAGGGAGTACAGATACGCAGTATTTT	CASSLTPTGSTDTQYF
TRBJ2-7	TRBD2	TRBV7-3	13	NA	TGTGCCAGCAGCTTAGGGAGGGAGAGAGAGCAGTACTTC	CASSLGREREQYF
TRBJ2-2	TRBD2	TRBV5-1	16	many	TGCGCCAGCAGCCACCGACTAGCGGGAACCACCGGGGAGCTGTTTTTT	CASSHRLAGTTGELFF
TRBJ2-1	NA	TRBV7-2	15	few	TGTGCCAGCAGCACTCCAGGGGGGATTCGTAATGAGCAGTTCTTC	CASSTPGGIRNEQFF
TRBJ2-1	NA	TRBV4-3	13	NA	TGCGCCAGCAGCCAAGTCCTAACGTATGAGCAGTTCTTC	CASSQVLTYEQFF
TRBJ2-1	NA	TRBV28	18	NA	TGTGCCAGCCTTGGCAAAGGGGGTAGCGGCTCTATAAACAATGAGCAGTTCTTC	CASLGKGGSGSINNEQFF
TRBJ2-1	NA	TRBV5-1	14	NA	TGCGCCAGCAGCCCGGGCATCTCCTACAATGAGCAGTTCTTC	CASSPGISYNEQFF
TRBJ2-5	TRBD2	TRBV20-1	15	few	TGCAGTGCTAGGGGACTAGCGAACTACCAAGAGACCCAGTACTTC	CSARGLANYQETQYF
TRBJ2-1	NA	TRBV27	15	NA	TGTGCCAGCAGTTTACTATACGGGACCTACAATGAGCAGTTCTTC	CASSLLYGTYNEQFF
TRBJ1-1	NA	TRBV6-6	12	NA	TGTGCCAGCGGACGTAACAGGCCCGAAGCTTTCTTT	CASGRNRPEAFF
TRBJ1-4	NA	TRBV5-1	17	few	TGCGCCAGCAGCTATTTACGGGACCACTCAACTAATGAAAAACTGTTTTTT	CASSYLRDHSTNEKLFF
TRBJ2-1	TRBD2	TRBV5-1	16	few	TGCGCCAGCAGCTTGGGGGGACTAGCGGGAGAGAATGAGCAGTTCTTC	CASSLGGLAGENEQFF
TRBJ2-3	NA	TRBV2	13	NA	TGTGCCAGCAGAAAAATAAACACAGATACGCAGTATTTT	CASRKINTDTQYF
TRBJ2-5	TRBD1	TRBV7-9	13	NA	TGTGCCAGCAGCAGGGGACAGGGTCGGCACATTTCCTTC	CASSRGQGRHISF
TRBJ2-1	TRBD2	TRBV7-3	16	few	TGTGCCAGCAGCTTAATTGCCAGCGGGAGCTGGAGTGAGCAGTTCTTC	CASSLIASGSWSEQFF
TRBJ2-7	NA	TRBV7-2	15	NA	TGTGCCAGCAGCTTAGACCCTTACATTAGGGACGAGCAGTACTTC	CASSLDPYIRDEQYF
TRBJ1-1	NA	TRBV14	17	few	TGTGCCAGCAGCCAAGAAGGTCGGGCAGGGCGGAACACTGAAGCTTTCTTT	CASSQEGRAGRNTEAFF
TRBJ2-2	NA	TRBV7-9	14	few	TGTGCCAGCAGCTTTCATTGGAACACCGGGGAGCTGTTTTTT	CASSFHWNTGELFF
TRBJ2-7	NA	TRBV9	13	NA	TGTGCCAGCAGCTTCCAGAGCCGGGGCGAGCAGTACTTC	CASSFQSRGEQYF
TRBJ1-4	NA	TRBV29-1	14	NA	TGCAGCGCCGGCGAAAGTTTGGGTAATGAAAAACTGTTTTTT	CSAGESLGNEKLFF
TRBJ1-5	NA	TRBV6-1	15	few	TGTGCCAGCACCCTCGGCCGACCTTTTCATCAGCCCCAGCATTTT	CASTLGRPFHQPQHF
TRBJ1-1	NA	TRBV5-1	15	few	TGCGCCAGCAGCTTGGTATCCGCCGCGGGGCCTGAAGCTTTCTTT	CASSLVSAAGPEAFF
TRBJ2-1	NA	TRBV29-1	15	few	TGCAGCGTTGGGAGATATCGAGGATCTAAAACGGAGCAGTTCTTC	CSVGRYRGSKTEQFF
TRBJ1-5	NA	TRBV28	16	NA	TGTGCCAGCAGTTCTTCCGACAGTTATAGCAATCAGCCCCAGCATTTT	CASSSSDSYSNQPQHF
TRBJ2-7	NA	TRBV12-3/TRBV12-4	15	few	TGTGCCAGCAGGGGTTACGCGGGGCTAGCTATTGAGCAGTACTTC	CASRGYAGLAIEQYF
TRBJ2-7	TRBD1	TRBV4-1	16	NA	TGCGCCAGCAGCCAAGACTACCCGGACAGGGCTTACGAGCAGTACTTC	CASSQDYPDRAYEQYF
TRBJ1-6	NA	TRBV7-2	12	NA	TGTGCCAGCAGCGCCCTCGGGGGGACTCTCCACTTT	CASSALGGTLHF
TRBJ2-1	NA	TRBV29-1	13	many	TGCAGCGTAGCAGAAAACGGTTCCAATGAGCAGTTCTTC	CSVAENGSNEQFF
TRBJ2-1	NA	TRBV24-1	13	NA	TGTGCCACCAGTGGTCCCACACGGGATGAGCAGTTCTTC	CATSGPTRDEQFF
TRBJ2-3	TRBD2	TRBV5-1	15	few	TGCGCCAGCAGCTCGGGACTAGCGGGAGAGGTTACGCAGTATTTT	CASSSGLAGEVTQYF
TRBJ2-3	TRBD2	TRBV24-1	17	NA	TGTGCCACCAGTGATACGGGCCTAGCGGGAAGCACAGATACGCAGTATTTT	CATSDTGLAGSTDTQYF
TRBJ2-7	NA	TRBV5-6	13	few	TGTGCCAGCAGCCCAGGGATAAAATACGAGCAGTACTTC	CASSPGIKYEQYF
TRBJ2-1	NA	TRBV29-1	14	few	TGCAGCGTCGAACAGGGCAGGGATGCTGGTGAGCAGTTCTTC	CSVEQGRDAGEQFF
TRBJ2-1	NA	TRBV3-1	15	few	TGTGCCAGCAGCCCTTACAGGGCTCGGCAAGTTGAGCAGTTCTTC	CASSPYRARQVEQFF
TRBJ1-1	NA	TRBV7-2	15	NA	TGTGCCAGCAGCTTAGCAGCAGGGTTGAACACTGAAGCTTTCTTT	CASSLAAGLNTEAFF
TRBJ2-1	TRBD2	TRBV2	16	NA	TGTGCCAGCAGGGACCCACTAGCGACCTACCGGAATGAGCAGTTCTTC	CASRDPLATYRNEQFF
TRBJ1-1	TRBD1	TRBV28	15	once	TGTGCCAGCAGACGCTCAGGGGGCGAGGGCACTGAAGCTTTCTTT	CASRRSGGEGTEAFF
TRBJ1-2	TRBD1	TRBV6-1	17	NA	TGTGCCAGCAGTGAGGCCGGGACAGATTATATCAACTATGGCTACACCTTC	CASSEAGTDYINYGYTF
TRBJ1-5	NA	TRBV5-1	16	NA	TGCGCCAGCAGCTTGGATGCAGCCGATAGCAATCAGCCCCAGCATTTT	CASSLDAADSNQPQHF
TRBJ1-1	NA	TRBV6-1	13	NA	TGTGCCAGCAGTGAATTCGGGCGCAATAGGGCTTTCTTT	CASSEFGRNRAFF
TRBJ1-2	NA	TRBV7-9	16	NA	TGTGCCAGCAGCAGAGACAGGAAGGGAACTGACTATGGCTACACCTTC	CASSRDRKGTDYGYTF
TRBJ2-1	TRBD2	TRBV6-1	16	few	TGTGCCAGCAGGCCTCCCGGGACTAGCGGTTACAATGAGCAGTTCTTC	CASRPPGTSGYNEQFF